Listed here is a single TCR beta chain. The antigen is undetermined. A much larger clone lies one base from this, so it may be a read error. Inclusion characteristics of ophthalmopathy patients comprised a Clinical Activity Score of at least 3, a NOSPECS grade of at least 4, and duration under 3 months. Those patients with uncontrolled infection, other autoimmune disease, pregnancy or lactation were excluded. Together with thyroid ultrasound, orbital computed tomography, serum thyroxine and TRAb, clinical symptoms were used for diagnoses. The data originate from a study of T cells in Graves' hyperthyroidism and ophthalmopathy. Notes on the study in general: Ophthalmopathy and stable hyperthyroidism were separated by a 13 V-J model.

Germline lookup yields CDR1 SNHLY and CDR2 FYNNEI. CDR3 size: 13 residues. What was amplified from RNA transcripts were TCR beta CDR3 regions. The study used the HTBI primer set for a first-round RT-PCR of the TCR CDR3. TCRdb re-derived calls from the multiplex PCR reads in MiXCR, one entry per CDR3 protein. The sample lists roughly 640,000 distinct CDR3 sequences; 16% were seen once. Sequences were obtained from blood. The sequence derives from a woman aged 40 to 50 with Graves' ophthalmopathy. J is TRBJ2-7 and V is TRBV2; D not certain. CDR3: CDSSEGGRWEQYF. The CDR3 DNA follows: TGTGACAGCAGTGAAGGCGGAAGGTGGGAGCAGTACTTC. The variable domain in full, completed from reference TRBV2 and TRBJ2-7, reads EPEVTQTPSHQVTQMGQEVILRCVPISNHLYFYWYRQILGQKVEFLVSFYNNEISEKSEIFDDQFSVERPDGSNFTLKIRSTKLEDSAMYFCDSSEGGRWEQYFGPGTRLTVT.